This T cell receptor (beta chain) came from a study of T cells in Graves' hyperthyroidism and ophthalmopathy. A lack of ophthalmopathy progression within 18 months defined stable Graves' hyperthyroidism. Patients between 18 and 65 years old had hyperthyroidism, newly diagnosed and lasting under 2 months. PBMCs were obtained from roughly 10 ml fresh peripheral blood. For this clonotype: Its cognate antigen is unknown. A single base separates this from a much larger clone, so it may be a read error.

Study-level points and caveats: Ophthalmopathy onset followed model prediction by a median about six months.

The CDR3 loop spans 16 amino acids. Germline CDR1 DFQATT, CDR2 SNEGSKA (reference sequence). The TCR beta CDR3 regions underwent amplification using RNA transcripts as the source. TCR CDR3 regions were first amplified by RT-PCR with HTBI primers. Using its own MiXCR run on the multiplex PCR reads, TCRdb lists one record per CDR3 protein. The sample includes 400,000 to 550,000 distinct CDR3 sequences, around 14% seen only once; the top ten take around a sixth. This receptor was identified in a woman younger than 30 with Graves' hyperthyroidism. The chain combines TRBV20-1 with TRBJ2-1, with 8 bases identical to TRBD1. The assigned J gene may be wrong: the sequence end matches TRBJ2-7 better. The sequencing input was blood. Here the CDR3 reads CSARRRDRWEDNEQYF. The CDR3 DNA reads TGCAGTGCTAGAAGACGGGACAGGTGGGAGGACAATGAGCAGTACTTC.